This record concerns one T cell receptor beta chain sequence. Its antigen is not yet known. No qualities accompany the bases; no much larger clone lies one base away. The protocol used for the library was PCR. Sequencing used an Illumina HiSeq 2500. To normalize quantification of the TCRbeta repertoire, the TCR libraries were built with molecular barcoding that relied on unique molecular identifiers. The public sequencing data were trimmed at Q25 with fastp and processed into clonotypes with MiXCR by TCRdb, which kept only in-frame beta chains. Each entry is one CDR3 protein sequence, shown with its most common DNA and genes. The sample has hundreds of thousands of distinct CDR3 sequences on record, roughly 15% of them singletons. The top ten clones comprise approximately 4.3% of the sample. Based on the germline V gene, the CDR1 and CDR2 sequences are SGHTA and FQGNSA. The CDR3 runs 15 amino acids, cysteine and phenylalanine included. The sequence is cut down to CDR3 DNA, 45 bases in frame from base 1. The junction carries 10 bases between V and J, which are trimmed by 1 base and 2 bases respectively.

The sample is drawn from a study of T-cell reconstitution after alpha-beta-depleted transplantation in children (dated by TCRdb to the mid-2010s). Describing the broader study: The study quantitatively tracked T-cell immune reconstitution after TCRalphabeta/CD19-depleted allogeneic hematopoietic cell transplantation in children using TCR repertoire profiling.

This material consisted of PBMCs, taken from the stem cell graft. This sequence originates from a human donor who donated a stem cell graft to a child with Fanconi anemia. The rearranged chain carries TRBV7-2 and TRBJ2-3, with TRBD2 perhaps the D gene, on 6 matching bases. In nucleotide form, the sequence is TGTGCCAGCAGCTTAGGCGGGACTCCCACAGATACGCAGTATTTT. Translated, it gives CASSLGGTPTDTQYF.